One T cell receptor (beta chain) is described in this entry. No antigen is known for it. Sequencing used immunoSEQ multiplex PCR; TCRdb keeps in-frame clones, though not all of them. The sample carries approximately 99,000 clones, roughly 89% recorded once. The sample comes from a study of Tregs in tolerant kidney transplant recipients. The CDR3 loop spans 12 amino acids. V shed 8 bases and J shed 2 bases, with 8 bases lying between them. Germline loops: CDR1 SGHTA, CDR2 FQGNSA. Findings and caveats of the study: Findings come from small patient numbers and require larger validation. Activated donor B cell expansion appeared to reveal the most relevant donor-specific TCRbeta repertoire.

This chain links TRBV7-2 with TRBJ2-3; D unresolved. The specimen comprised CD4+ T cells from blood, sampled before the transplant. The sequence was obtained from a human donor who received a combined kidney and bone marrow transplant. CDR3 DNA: TGTGCCAGCGGCGGATTCACAGATACGCAGTATTTT. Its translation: CASGGFTDTQYF.